This TCR beta chain was observed in a study of cytomegalovirus exposure and HLA in healthy donors. General study results and limits: Common viral pathogens seemed, in a later analysis, to connect with several of the most significant clusters.

The CDR3 is 18 residues long. Trimming removed 4 bases from V and 3 bases from J; junction bases left unmatched: 10. CDR1 MGHRA and CDR2 YSYEKL come from the germline V gene. Researchers ran the PCR with 60 Vbeta and 13 Jbeta primers. Sequencing was performed with immunoSEQ multiplex PCR; in TCRdb, only in-frame clones are kept and a portion is missing. This table has roughly 93,000 clones, under 80% appearing once. Turning to this clone: Its specificity is unknown.

This TCR derives from a human donor in good health. The genes are TRBV4-1 and TRBJ2-1, with TRBD2 matching over 12 bases. Sequenced material: PBMCs. CDR3 nucleotides: TGCGCCAGCAGCCGTCAGACTAGCGGGGGCCCCTACTACAATGAGCAGTTCTTC. Amino acid sequence: CASSRQTSGGPYYNEQFF.